This T cell receptor beta chain was found in a study of OX40 agonist ivuxolimab in advanced cancers. General study findings and limits: At 0.1-3.0 mg/kg, partial responders had clonal expansion among the lowest observed.

The method was immunoSEQ multiplex PCR; TCRdb's version includes in-frame clones alone and lacks a portion of them. The data show roughly 64,000 clones, roughly 80% seen once. Blood specimens came from baseline, cycle 4 day 1, and cycle 7 day 1. A note on this clone: Antigen: not known.

Trimming removed 3 bases from V and 5 bases from J, with 17 bases in between. The V gene's germline CDR1 is KGHSH and CDR2 LQKENI. The length of the CDR3 is 15 residues. This sample comprised CD4+ or CD8+ T cells sorted from blood, obtained in a trial of the OX40 agonist ivuxolimab. This sequence joins TRBV18 and TRBJ2-7; D is possibly TRBD1 (6 bases). The receptor comes from an adult with an advanced solid tumor such as melanoma, head and neck, liver or kidney cancer. CDR3 loop: CASSPQGSSTNEQYF. The CDR3 bases are TGTGCCAGCTCACCCCAGGGGAGTTCAACCAACGAGCAGTACTTC. The full variable domain, with the rest looked up from reference TRBV18 and TRBJ2-7, is NAGVMQNPRHLVRRRGQEARLRCSPMKGHSHVYWYRQLPEEGLKFMVYLQKENIIDESGMPKERFSAEFPKEGPSILRIQQVVRGDSAAYFCASSPQGSSTNEQYFGPGTRLTVT.